These 8 T cell receptor beta chains share one sample of origin, sequenced in a study of blood T cell repertoires in COVID-19. TCRdb's table, derived via immunoSEQ multiplex PCR, lists solely in-frame clones and lacks some. The data hold 90,000 to 100,000 clones, with more than 65% observed a single time. Specimen: peripheral blood. The receptors were sampled from a man aged 60 to 75 with acute or convalescent COVID-19.

CDR3 bases: TGTGCCAGAAGCATGGGGACAGCTATCAATCAGCCCCAGCATTTT. This translates into CARSMGTAINQPQHF. V and J are TRBV5-3 and TRBJ1-5; 7 bases fit TRBD1. TRBV5-3 is recorded as an ORF, its role being uncertain. This CDR3 comprises 15 residues. Trimming took 4 bases from V and 3 from J; bases not matched to a gene: 7.

The chain combines TRBV6-1 with TRBJ1-5; unclear D gene. The CDR3 length is 13 residues. Trimming removed 0 bases from V and 6 bases from J, with 6 bases in between. CDR1 and CDR2 (germline): MNHNS, SASEGT. CDR3 sequence reads: CASSEAFGQPQHF. The CDR3 DNA sequence: TGTGCCAGCAGTGAAGCATTCGGTCAGCCCCAGCATTTT.

The V and J genes are TRBV27 and TRBJ1-1; tentatively, D is TRBD1 (6 bases). Germline CDR1 MNHEY, CDR2 SMNVEV (reference sequence). Trimming took off 3 bases at V and 3 bases at J, with 23 bases between the two ends. The CDR3 is 18 residues long. Written as DNA, the CDR3 is TGTGCCAGCAGTTTGTTGGGGGCGCAGGGAGTTAGGGACACTGAAGCTTTCTTT. Encoded protein: CASSLLGAQGVRDTEAFF.

V usage is TRBV6-6 and J usage is TRBJ2-1; the D is unclear. CDR1 MNHNY and CDR2 SVGAGI come from the germline V gene (reference sequence). This CDR3 comprises 14 residues. V dropped 0 bases and J dropped 4 bases, with 7 bases sitting between them. CDR3 loop: CASSYSQIYNEQFF. The DNA for the CDR3 is TGTGCCAGCAGTTACTCCCAGATTTACAATGAGCAGTTCTTC.

The genes are TRBV9 and TRBJ1-2, with 7 bases that match TRBD1. This CDR3 comprises 13 residues. V trimming: 2 bases; J trimming: 8 bases; junction bases outside the gene matches: 6. Germline V lookup: CDR1 SGDLS, CDR2 YYNGEE. CDR3 nucleotide sequence: TGTGCCAGCAGCGTGGACACAGGGGCCGGCTACACCTTC. It yields the protein CASSVDTGAGYTF.

The chain recombines TRBV7-9 with TRBJ1-6, with unresolved D. With 1 base removed from V and 6 bases from J, the gap between germline ends came to 10 bases. Germline CDR1 is SEHNR and CDR2 is FQNEAQ (reference sequence). The CDR3 is 15 amino acids. Written as DNA, the CDR3 is TGTGCCAGCAGCTTAGTCTTCCCCTCTAATTCACCCCTCCACTTT. Translation gives CASSLVFPSNSPLHF.

This clone was found a few times. The chain recombines TRBV7-3 with TRBJ2-7; perhaps TRBD2 as D (5 bases). The germline V gene has CDR1 SGHTA and CDR2 FQGTGA. CDR3 length: 12 amino acids. V was shortened by 2 bases and J by 5 bases, with 7 bases between the two germline ends. The CDR3 here is CASSLPGDEQYF. The DNA for the CDR3 is TGTGCCAGCAGCTTACCCGGGGACGAGCAGTACTTC.

The chain joins TRBV3-1 (or the pseudogene TRBV3-2) to TRBJ1-2, with 9 bases that match TRBD1. The CDR3 is 15 amino acids. Germline CDR1 reads LGHDT; CDR2 reads YNNKEL (reference sequence). Germline trimming cut 4 bases from V and 2 bases from J; bases unmatched to any gene: 5. Here the CDR3 DNA reads TGTGCCAGCAGCCCTATGGACAGGGGCAACTATGGCTACACCTTC. This sequence encodes CASSPMDRGNYGYTF.